This entry concerns a single T cell receptor beta chain. Germline V CDR1 and CDR2: LNHDA, SQIVND (reference sequence). The CDR3 loop spans 16 amino acids. V shed 3 bases and J shed 2 bases, with 16 bases lying between them. Collection of lesional scalp punch biopsies and peripheral blood was performed in alopecia areata patients. Researchers picked out CD4+ and CD8+ T cells from PBMCs by sorting. These data come from a study of CD8+ T cells in alopecia areata. Extraction of RNA preceded its reverse transcription into cDNA, which served as the sequencing template. Libraries were prepared by immunoSEQ multiplex PCR; TCRdb keeps only in-frame clonotypes and omits some of them. The table records hundreds of thousands of clones, around 62% of them present only once.

This specimen consisted of CD4+ T cells sorted from blood, obtained at week 0. J is TRBJ1-2 and V is TRBV19, with TRBD1 as a possible D gene (6 bases). This clonotype was sampled from a human donor with alopecia areata. The CDR3 sequence: CASSISGITGNYGYTF. The DNA of the CDR3 is TGTGCCAGTAGTATTTCGGGAATAACAGGGAACTATGGCTACACCTTC.